The 5 T cell receptor beta chains below all came from one sample that was sequenced in a study of cytomegalovirus exposure and HLA in healthy donors (dated by TCRdb to 2016 to 2017). The library was built by means of the immunoSEQ multiplex PCR assay. Held by TCRdb, this immuneACCESS table contains in-frame sequences only and omits some clones. Under half of the omission traces to an unresolved V gene where checked; the cause of the rest is unknown. Within this sample are about 160,000 clones, with around 88% of them counted one time only. The ten largest clones take up around 2% of the sample. Sequenced material: PBMCs. Receptors originate from a woman younger than 35 in good health and CMV-seronegative.

V and J are TRBV19 and TRBJ2-7, with TRBD2 identical over 9 bases. Germline V gives CDR1 LNHDA, CDR2 SQIVND (reference sequence). This CDR3 spans 14 amino acids. J gave up 2 bases and V 5 bases, and 4 bases lay outside the gene matches. In DNA, the CDR3 is TGTGCCAGTAGTGAGGGACTAGCCCCCTACGAGCAGTACTTC. Protein sequence: CASSEGLAPYEQYF.

V and J are TRBV7-3 and TRBJ2-2; 9 bases fit TRBD1. V lost 6 bases, J lost 1 base, and 9 bases stayed unmatched. Per germline, CDR1 SGHTA and CDR2 FQGTGA. The CDR3 has 17 amino acids. The CDR3 sequence: CASSRGPGQGNTGELFF. The CDR3 region has the DNA TGTGCCAGCAGTAGGGGGCCGGGACAGGGGAACACCGGGGAGCTGTTTTTT.

In its sample, this clone was seen once. This rearrangement joins TRBV6-5 to TRBJ1-6, with a weak D call TRBD1 (5 bases). The CDR3 runs 15 residues. Per germline, CDR1 MNHEY and CDR2 SVGAGI. V was cut by 3 bases and J by 10 bases, with 16 bases left in between. Written as DNA, the CDR3 is TGTGCCAGCAGTTATGGGGCCTCCCGCGAGTCACCCCTCCACTTT. Protein product: CASSYGASRESPLHF.

This chain uses TRBV5-4 with TRBJ2-1; a weak D match, TRBD1 (6 bases). Per the germline V gene, CDR1 is SGHNT and CDR2 is YYREEE (reference sequence). The CDR3 covers 14 residues. Trimming cost V 2 bases and J 1 base, with 7 bases left between them. The CDR3 bases are TGTGCCAGCAGCTTTAGGGGGTCCTACAATGAGCAGTTCTTC. Translated, it gives CASSFRGSYNEQFF.

This chain connects TRBV5-1 to TRBJ1-5, with a tentative D call TRBD1 (5 bases). CDR3 length: 15 residues. The V end was cut by 1 base, the J end by 3 bases, with 11 bases between. Germline V gives CDR1 SGHRS, CDR2 YFSETQ. The CDR3 spells CASSLTGTFNQPQHF. The DNA of the CDR3 is TGCGCCAGCAGCTTGACCGGGACTTTCAATCAGCCCCAGCATTTT.